This T cell receptor beta chain was documented in a study of T-cell reconstitution after alpha-beta-depleted transplantation in children. General observations from the study: By one year post-transplant, T-cell counts and diversity largely arose from T cells that were newly produced.

Worth noting for this clonotype: Its target is unknown.

Unique molecular identifiers were built into the TCRbeta library. TCRdb re-called the PCR reads with MiXCR, one entry per CDR3 protein. The table lists about 250,000 distinct CDR3 sequences, 20% to 30% of them singletons. V lost 4 bases and J 10 bases, leaving 25 bases between the germline ends. The CDR3 extends over 16 amino acids. Germline CDR1 and CDR2: SGHRS and YFSETQ. The TCR comes from a female patient aged 2-10 years who had a stem cell transplant for congenital amegakaryocytic thrombocytopenia, so the T cells may come from the graft donor. The V and J genes are TRBV5-1 and TRBJ2-3, with D perhaps assigned TRBD1 or TRBD2 (5 bases each). This specimen was PBMCs, mostly from graft donor cells, taken 360 days after TCRalphabeta/CD19-depleted stem cell transplant. For the CDR3, the DNA is TGCGCCAGCAGCCCAGAGTCGGGACGCTTAATCATATCGCAGTATTTT. Translated, it gives CASSPESGRLIISQYF.